This T cell receptor (beta chain) was sequenced during a study of cytomegalovirus exposure and HLA in healthy donors. 60 Vbeta and 13 Jbeta primers were used in PCR. Method: immunoSEQ multiplex PCR; TCRdb's copy keeps in-frame clones and lacks some. The table shows approximately 130,000 clones, with about 85% occurring only once. Material: PBMCs. The clonotype comes from a woman aged 30 to 39 in good health and CMV-seropositive.

The CDR3 loop is CAISLSEGNEKLFF. CDR3 in DNA: TGTGCCATCAGCCTCTCTGAGGGTAATGAAAAACTGTTTTTT. The J gene is TRBJ1-4, the V gene TRBV10-3; the D is unclear. V gave up 6 bases and J gave up 4 bases, with 12 bases separating them. The germline gives CDR1 ENHRY, CDR2 SYGVKD. CDR3 size: 14 residues.